These 15 T cell receptor beta chains originate from one sample sequenced in a study of early T cells in non-severe SARS-CoV-2 infection. TCRdb reprocessed the 5' RACE reads via MiXCR and lists one record per CDR3 protein. Counted here are tens of thousands of distinct CDR3 sequences, 6.5% to 7.5% occurring once; the ten biggest clones make up 5.8%. The sample consisted of whole blood, taken at baseline. Receptors were obtained from an adult who was a healthcare worker with PCR-confirmed SARS-CoV-2 infection or an uninfected control (not recorded which).

The chain is built from TRBV19 and TRBJ2-5; D gene unclear. Between the trimmed V and J ends, which lost 1 base and 1 base, there was a span of 7 bases. This CDR3 is 14 amino acids long. CDR1 and CDR2 from the germline V gene are LNHDA and SQIVND (reference sequence). CDR3 coding DNA: TGTGCCAGTAGTATAGCGGAGCTCCAAGAGACCCAGTACTTC. It encodes CASSIAELQETQYF.

This clonotype turned up a few times. The chain is built from TRBV28 and TRBJ1-1; weak D call: TRBD1 (6 bases). CDR1 and CDR2 from the germline V gene are MDHEN and SYDVKM. The CDR3 totals 15 residues. The V and J ends lost 8 bases and 0 bases respectively, with 16 bases between them. CDR3 in amino acids: CASHSGTPLNTEAFF. CDR3 DNA: TGTGCCAGCCACTCCGGGACACCATTGAACACTGAAGCTTTCTTT.

This clonotype was counted ten times or more. The rearrangement links TRBV30 to TRBJ1-4, with 8 positions matching TRBD1. Germline V lookup: CDR1 GTSNPN, CDR2 SVGIG (reference sequence). The trim removed 5 bases at V and 6 bases at J, leaving 8 bases unmatched. The CDR3 totals 14 residues. CDR3 DNA sequence: TGTGCCTGGGCCCGCAGGGGGCTGGATGAAAAACTGTTTTTT. Protein product: CAWARRGLDEKLFF.

The sample holds a few counts of this clonotype. The CDR3 loop reads CATSWASNQPQHF. For the CDR3, the DNA is TGTGCCACCAGCTGGGCCAGCAATCAGCCCCAGCATTTT. This sequence joins TRBV15 and TRBJ1-5; no clear D gene. CDR1 and CDR2 (germline): LNHNV, YYDKDF (reference sequence). The CDR3 runs 13 residues. Trimming cost V 5 bases and J 1 base, with 6 bases left between them.

Many counts were recorded for this clonotype. The V and J genes are TRBV28 and TRBJ1-6; D remains unclear. The germline V and J ends were trimmed by 3 bases and 9 bases, with 9 bases remaining between them. This CDR3 has 13 residues. Per germline, CDR1 MDHEN and CDR2 SYDVKM. The CDR3 here is CASSFWEGSPLHF. CDR3 bases: TGTGCCAGCAGTTTTTGGGAGGGTTCACCCCTCCACTTT.

The chain recombines TRBV12-3 or TRBV12-4 with TRBJ2-3; TRBD1 agrees at 12 bases. The CDR3 has 14 residues. V gave up 5 bases and J gave up 6 bases; unmatched junction bases: 3. This chain's CDR3 is CASSKGTGGDTQYF. The CDR3, as DNA: TGTGCCAGCAGTAAGGGGACAGGGGGCGATACGCAGTATTTT.

This clonotype showed up many times. V usage is TRBV29-1 and J usage is TRBJ2-3, with D perhaps being TRBD1 or TRBD2 (5 bases each). This CDR3 has 13 residues. Looked up from germline, CDR1 is SQVTM and CDR2 is ANQGSEA. Trimming left V 2 bases short and J 2 bases short, with 8 bases between. The CDR3 sequence: CSVERGYTDTQYF. In DNA form, the CDR3 reads TGCAGCGTTGAACGGGGCTACACAGATACGCAGTATTTT.

This clonotype was found a few times. The CDR3 DNA reads TGCAGTGCGGGGGACAGGGGATCAAATCAGCCCCAGCATTTT. Amino acid sequence: CSAGDRGSNQPQHF. The genes are TRBV20-1 and TRBJ1-5, with 10 bases aligning to TRBD1. V shed 6 bases and J 4 bases; nucleotides not matched to a gene: 6. The CDR3 contains 14 residues. Germline V gene lookup returns CDR1 DFQATT and CDR2 SNEGSKA (reference sequence).

This clonotype was seen at least ten times. The chain recombines TRBV7-4 with TRBJ2-7; TRBD2 aligns across 8 bases. With 9 bases clipped from V and 4 bases from J, the junction kept 2 bases outside the gene matches. The CDR3 extends over 11 amino acids. CDR1 is SGHVT and CDR2 is SQSDAQ in the germline V gene. The CDR3 bases are TGTGCCAGAAAGCGGGGGTACGAGCAGTACTTC. The encoded protein is CARKRGYEQYF.

The chain recombines TRBV20-1 with TRBJ1-6, with D uncertain. With 0 bases removed from V and 5 bases from J, the gap between germline ends came to 8 bases. The germline gives CDR1 DFQATT, CDR2 SNEGSKA (reference sequence). The CDR3 consists of 14 residues. The CDR3 DNA sequence: TGCAGTGCTAGAGAGGGCAGTCATAATTCACCCCTCCACTTT. It is translated as CSAREGSHNSPLHF.

At least ten counts were recorded for this clonotype. This rearrangement joins TRBV13 to TRBJ1-1; D call uncertain. The CDR3 is made up of 10 amino acids. Trimming removed 6 bases from V and 5 bases from J, with 4 bases in between. Per germline, CDR1 PRHDT and CDR2 FYEKMQ (reference sequence). This CDR3 is CASRGTEAFF. In DNA form, the CDR3 reads TGTGCCAGCAGGGGGACTGAAGCTTTCTTT.

This clonotype was detected a few times. The rearrangement links TRBV6-6 to TRBJ1-6; 9 bases fit TRBD1. The length of the CDR3 is 16 residues. Trimming removed 5 bases from V and 8 bases from J; junction bases left unmatched: 10. Germline V lookup: CDR1 MNHNY, CDR2 SVGAGI (reference sequence). The CDR3 nucleotides read TGTGCCAGCAGTGGAGGGACAGGGAATGGTTATTCACCCCTCCACTTT. Translating gives CASSGGTGNGYSPLHF.

The chain has TRBV19 and TRBJ1-5; D call uncertain. Trimming took 8 bases from V and 7 from J, leaving 12 bases between them. The V gene's germline CDR1 is LNHDA and CDR2 SQIVND (reference sequence). CDR3 length: 12 residues. The chain's CDR3 is CASEGWGQPQHF. The DNA of the CDR3 is TGTGCCAGTGAAGGGTGGGGACAGCCCCAGCATTTT. Full variable domain (remainder filled in from reference TRBV19 and TRBJ1-5): DGGITQSPKYLFRKEGQNVTLSCEQNLNHDAMYWYRQDPGQGLRLIYYSQIVNDFQKGDIAEGYSVSREKKESFPLTVTSAQKNPTAFYLCASEGWGQPQHFGDGTRLSIL.

The chain employs TRBV6-6 and TRBJ1-2; a weak D match, TRBD1 (5 bases). The CDR3 has 14 residues. CDR1 MNHNY and CDR2 SVGAGI come from the germline V gene (reference sequence). Trimming cost V 2 bases and J 1 base, with 8 bases left between them. The CDR3 sequence is CASSYGALNYGYTF. CDR3 nucleotide sequence: TGTGCCAGCAGTTACGGGGCCCTTAACTATGGCTACACCTTC.

In this sample, this clonotype turned up many times. The chain recombines TRBV7-8 with TRBJ1-1, with 8 bases lining up with TRBD1. CDR1 and CDR2 from the germline V gene are SGHVS and FQNEAQ. This CDR3 has 15 residues. The trim removed 2 bases at V and 5 bases at J, leaving 7 bases unmatched. CDR3 region: CASSLTGGGGTEAFF. The CDR3 coding sequence is TGTGCCAGCAGCTTAACAGGGGGAGGAGGAACTGAAGCTTTCTTT.